Each of the 3 T cell receptor beta chains below was sequenced from the same sample in a study of T-cell reconstitution after alpha-beta-depleted transplantation in children. TCRbeta library construction was performed incorporating unique molecular identifiers. TCRdb reprocessed the PCR reads via MiXCR and lists one record per CDR3 protein. The sample has around 680,000 distinct CDR3 sequences, 16% seen once. Sequencing used PBMCs from the stem cell graft donor, obtained from the stem cell graft. These TCRs come from a human donor who donated a stem cell graft to a child with acute myeloid leukemia.

This clonotype was seen more than once but under ten times. The CDR3 bases are TGTGCCAGCAGCTTAGGGGCAGCGGACACTGAAGCTTTCTTT. This gives the protein CASSLGAADTEAFF. J is TRBJ1-1 and V is TRBV7-9; D gene unclear. Germline CDR1 is SEHNR and CDR2 is FQNEAQ (reference sequence). There are 14 residues in the CDR3. V was clipped by 1 base and J by 3 bases, with 9 bases between them.

The chain joins TRBV7-9 to TRBJ1-3; D is unresolved. The CDR3 spans 16 residues. Deletions cut 6 bases from V and 2 bases from J, with 17 bases between. Per the germline V gene, CDR1 is SEHNR and CDR2 is FQNEAQ (reference sequence). The CDR3 loop is CASSLAPSKAGNTIYF. CDR3 nucleotide sequence: TGTGCCAGCAGTCTCGCCCCCTCGAAGGCTGGAAACACCATATATTTT.

Only a few counts were recorded for this clonotype. The chain uses TRBV7-2 and TRBJ1-1; 7 nucleotides line up with TRBD1. The V gene's germline CDR1 is SGHTA and CDR2 FQGNSA. J gave up 4 bases and V 3 bases, and 5 bases lay outside the gene matches. The CDR3 sequence is 14 residues long. CDR3 DNA sequence: TGTGCCAGCAGCTTCTACAGGGGAGCCACTGAAGCTTTCTTT. Translation: CASSFYRGATEAFF.